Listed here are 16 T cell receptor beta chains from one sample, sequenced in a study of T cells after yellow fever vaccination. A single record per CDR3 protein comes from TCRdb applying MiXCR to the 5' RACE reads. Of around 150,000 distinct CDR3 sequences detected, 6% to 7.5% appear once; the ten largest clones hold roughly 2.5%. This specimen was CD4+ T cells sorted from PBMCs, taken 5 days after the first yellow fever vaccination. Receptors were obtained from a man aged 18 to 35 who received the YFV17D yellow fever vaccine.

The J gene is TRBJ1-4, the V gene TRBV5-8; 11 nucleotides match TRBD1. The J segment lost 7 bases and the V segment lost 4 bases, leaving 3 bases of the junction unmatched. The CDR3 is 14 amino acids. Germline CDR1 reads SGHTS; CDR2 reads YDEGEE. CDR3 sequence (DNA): TGTGCCAGCAGCACAGGACAGGGGGCTGAAAAACTGTTTTTT. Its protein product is CASSTGQGAEKLFF.

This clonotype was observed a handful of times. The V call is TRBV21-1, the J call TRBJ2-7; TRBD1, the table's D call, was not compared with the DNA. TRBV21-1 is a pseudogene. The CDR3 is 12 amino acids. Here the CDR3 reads CASSKVGRGWDF. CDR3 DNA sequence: TGTGCCAGCAGCAAAGTCGGCCGGGGATGGGACTTC.

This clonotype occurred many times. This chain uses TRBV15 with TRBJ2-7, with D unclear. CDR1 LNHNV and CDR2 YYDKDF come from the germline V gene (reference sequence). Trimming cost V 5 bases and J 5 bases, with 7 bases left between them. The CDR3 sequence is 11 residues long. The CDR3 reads CATSLLDEQYV. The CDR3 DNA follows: TGTGCCACCAGCTTGCTAGACGAGCAGTACGTC.

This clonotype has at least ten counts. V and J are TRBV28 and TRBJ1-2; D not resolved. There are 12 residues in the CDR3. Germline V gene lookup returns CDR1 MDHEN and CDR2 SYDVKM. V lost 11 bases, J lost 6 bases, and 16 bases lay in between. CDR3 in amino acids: CAARAGSNGYTF. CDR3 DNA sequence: TGTGCCGCACGGGCGGGGAGTAATGGCTACACCTTC.

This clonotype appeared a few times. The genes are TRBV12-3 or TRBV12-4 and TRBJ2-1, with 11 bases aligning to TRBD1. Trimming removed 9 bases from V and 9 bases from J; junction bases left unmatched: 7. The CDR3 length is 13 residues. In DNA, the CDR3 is TGTGCCAGTAGGACAGGGGGCTATGGTGAGCAGTTCTTC. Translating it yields CASRTGGYGEQFF.

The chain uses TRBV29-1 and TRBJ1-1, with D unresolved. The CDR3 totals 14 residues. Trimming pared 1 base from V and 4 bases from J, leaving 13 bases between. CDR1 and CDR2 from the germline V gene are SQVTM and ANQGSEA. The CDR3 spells CSVEGLGRGTEAFF. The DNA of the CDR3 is TGCAGCGTTGAAGGTCTCGGGAGAGGCACTGAAGCTTTCTTT.

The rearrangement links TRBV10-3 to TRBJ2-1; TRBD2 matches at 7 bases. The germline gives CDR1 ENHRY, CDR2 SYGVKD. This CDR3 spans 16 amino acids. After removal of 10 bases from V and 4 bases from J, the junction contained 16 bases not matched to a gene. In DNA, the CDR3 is TGTGCCACCGGGGAGGGAAGAACAAGCAAGTACAATGAGCAGTTCTTC. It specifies CATGEGRTSKYNEQFF.

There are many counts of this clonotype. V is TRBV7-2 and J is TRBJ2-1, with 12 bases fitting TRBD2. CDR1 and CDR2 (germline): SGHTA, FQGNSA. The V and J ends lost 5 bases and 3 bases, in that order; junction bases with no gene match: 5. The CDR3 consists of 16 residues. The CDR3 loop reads CASSLLAGGDYNEQFF. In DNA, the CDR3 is TGTGCCAGCAGCCTACTAGCGGGGGGAGACTACAATGAGCAGTTCTTC. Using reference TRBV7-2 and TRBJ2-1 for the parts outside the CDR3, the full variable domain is GAGVSQSPSNKVTEKGKDVELRCDPISGHTALYWYRQSLGQGLEFLIYFQGNSAPDKSGLPSDRFSAERTGGSVSTLTIQRTQQEDSAVYLCASSLLAGGDYNEQFFGPGTRLTVL.

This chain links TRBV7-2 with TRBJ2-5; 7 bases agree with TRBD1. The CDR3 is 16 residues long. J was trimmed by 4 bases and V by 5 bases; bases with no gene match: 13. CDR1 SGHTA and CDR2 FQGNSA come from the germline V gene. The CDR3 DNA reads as TGTGCCAGCAGCCCGTACAGGGGTGTGACGGCAGAGACCCAGTACTTC. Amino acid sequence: CASSPYRGVTAETQYF.

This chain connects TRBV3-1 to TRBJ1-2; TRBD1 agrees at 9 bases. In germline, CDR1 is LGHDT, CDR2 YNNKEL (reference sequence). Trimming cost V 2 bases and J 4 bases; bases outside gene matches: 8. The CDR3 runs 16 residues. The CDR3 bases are TGTGCCAGCAGCCAATGGGGGGGGACAGGGAGCTATGGCTACACCTTC. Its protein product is CASSQWGGTGSYGYTF. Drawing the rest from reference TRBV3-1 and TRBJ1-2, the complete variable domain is DTAVSQTPKYLVTQMGNDKSIKCEQNLGHDTMYWYKQDSKKFLKIMFSYNNKELIINETVPNRFSPKSPDKAHLNLHINSLELGDSAVYFCASSQWGGTGSYGYTFGSGTRLTVV.

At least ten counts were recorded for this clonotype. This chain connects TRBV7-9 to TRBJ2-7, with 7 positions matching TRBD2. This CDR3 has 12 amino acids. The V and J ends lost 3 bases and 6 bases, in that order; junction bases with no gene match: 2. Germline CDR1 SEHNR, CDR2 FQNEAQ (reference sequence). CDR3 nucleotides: TGTGCCAGCAGCTTCACGGGGGGCGAGCAGTACGTC. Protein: CASSFTGGEQYV.

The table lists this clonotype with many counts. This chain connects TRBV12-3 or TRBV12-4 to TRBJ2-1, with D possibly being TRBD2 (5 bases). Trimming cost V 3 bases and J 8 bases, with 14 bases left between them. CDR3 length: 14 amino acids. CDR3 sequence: CASSFPGEKDEQFF. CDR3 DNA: TGTGCCAGCAGTTTTCCCGGGGAAAAGGATGAGCAGTTCTTC.

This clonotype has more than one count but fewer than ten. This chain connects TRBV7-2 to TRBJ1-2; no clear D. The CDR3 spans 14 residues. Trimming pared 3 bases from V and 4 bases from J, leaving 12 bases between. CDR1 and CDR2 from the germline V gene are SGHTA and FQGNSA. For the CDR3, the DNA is TGTGCCAGCAGCTTGGCGGATGGCGGCTATGGCTACACCTTC. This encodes CASSLADGGYGYTF.

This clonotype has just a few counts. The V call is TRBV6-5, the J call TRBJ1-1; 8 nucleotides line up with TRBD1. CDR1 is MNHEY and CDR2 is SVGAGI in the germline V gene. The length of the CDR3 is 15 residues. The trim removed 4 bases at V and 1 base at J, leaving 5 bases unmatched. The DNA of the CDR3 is TGTGCCAGCAGTTTCGACAGGGGTGCGAACACTGAAGCTTTCTTT. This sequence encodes CASSFDRGANTEAFF.

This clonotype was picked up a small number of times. CDR3 DNA: TGTGCCAGCAGCTCGACTAGCGCCAACATTCAGTACTTC. Amino acids: CASSSTSANIQYF. The gene calls are TRBV7-3 and TRBJ2-4; TRBD2 agrees at 8 bases. The CDR3 is made up of 13 amino acids. The germline CDR1 and CDR2 sequences are SGHTA and FQGTGA. The junction had 3 bases not matched to a gene; V was cut back by 4 bases and J by 7 bases.

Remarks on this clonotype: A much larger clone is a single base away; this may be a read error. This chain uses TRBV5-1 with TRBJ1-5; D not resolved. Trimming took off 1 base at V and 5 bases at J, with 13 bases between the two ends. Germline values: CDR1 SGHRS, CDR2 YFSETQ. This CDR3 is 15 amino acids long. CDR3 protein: CASSLQRPVDQPQHF. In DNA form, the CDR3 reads TGCGCCAGCAGCTTGCAAAGACCGGTCGATCAGCCCCAGCATTTT.